The sequence of this T cell receptor (beta chain) was determined in a study of Ad26.COV2.S vaccination and SARS-CoV-2 variants. Findings and limits, study-wide: Total T cell responses, in the TCR breadth and depth analyses, may have been underestimated.

As to this clone: Its antigen is not identified.

Treatment noted: some 20 received Ad26.COV2.S at low or high dose, single or two shots; roughly 5 received placebo; per-sample allocation not given. Collection of the samples took place on day 63 after the first injection of vaccine or placebo. SARS-CoV-2 spike from the Wuhan strain was encoded by the vaccine, an Ad26 vector. Sequencing was performed with immunoSEQ multiplex PCR; in TCRdb, only in-frame clones are kept and a portion is missing. The sample carries 350,000 to 450,000 clones, roughly 90% recorded once. The source was peripheral blood, collected in a trial of Ad26.COV2.S vaccine versus placebo. This clonotype originated in a person aged 18 to 59 who received the Ad26.COV2.S COVID-19 vaccine or a placebo.

The DNA of the CDR3 is TGTGCCAGCAGCCCCGGGATGGGAAGCAGCTCTAACTATGGCTACACCTTC. Its translation is CASSPGMGSSSNYGYTF. This chain joins TRBV9 and TRBJ1-2, with unresolved D. The CDR3 is made up of 17 amino acids. The V gene lost 4 bases and the J gene lost 0 bases, with 19 bases spanning the gap. The germline CDR1 and CDR2 sequences are SGDLS and YYNGEE.